The 23 T cell receptor beta chains reported below all come from one sample, sequenced in a study of Graves' ophthalmopathy and Graves' hyperthyroidism. Amplified TCR beta CDR3 regions were obtained using RNA transcripts as template. First-round RT-PCR employed HTBI primers, with a second-round multiplex PCR after it. TCRdb itself ran the multiplex PCR reads through MiXCR, one entry per CDR3 protein. The sample gives 300,000 to 500,000 distinct CDR3 sequences, 15% of which show up once; roughly 7% is in the top ten. Specimen: peripheral blood. These receptors originate from a woman between 18 and 30 years old with stable Graves' hyperthyroidism.

This clonotype was seen at least ten times. This rearrangement joins TRBV4-1 to TRBJ1-1, with 9 bases lining up with TRBD1. The V gene end was trimmed by 3 bases and the J gene end by 5 bases; junction bases not matched to a gene: 10. CDR3 length equals 16 residues. Germline V gene lookup returns CDR1 MGHRA and CDR2 YSYEKL. The CDR3 region is CASSQKQGASVTEAFF. In DNA, the CDR3 is TGCGCCAGCAGCCAGAAACAGGGGGCTTCGGTTACTGAAGCTTTCTTT.

This clonotype showed up just a few times. The junction departs from germline at one end; a sequencing error may be responsible. The chain has TRBV5-1 and TRBJ2-5; perhaps TRBD2 as D (6 bases). Germline assignment: CDR1 SGHRS and CDR2 YFSETQ. The CDR3 has 14 residues. The CDR3 nucleotides read TGCGCCAGCAGCTCTCCGGGACTCCAAGAGGCCCAGTACTTC. Its protein product is CASSSPGLQEAQYF.

This clonotype was counted ten times or more. The chain uses TRBV28 and TRBJ1-6; 9 positions match TRBD1. Trimming removed 1 base from V and 9 bases from J; junction bases left unmatched: 7. The CDR3 is made up of 16 amino acids. Germline CDR1 reads MDHEN; CDR2 reads SYDVKM. The CDR3 DNA follows: TGTGCCAGCAGTTTATTCCCCGGGACAGGGCCTTCACCCCTCCACTTT. It codes for CASSLFPGTGPSPLHF.

On this clonotype itself: A clone one base away is much larger, so this may be a read error. V and J are TRBV5-1 and TRBJ2-2; D may be TRBD2 (5 bases). Germline CDR1 reads SGHRS; CDR2 reads YFSETQ. The CDR3 extends over 13 amino acids. The CDR3 reads CASSTTNTGELCF. In nucleotides, the CDR3 is TGCGCCAGCAGCACGACGAACACCGGGGAGCTGTGTTTT. The full variable domain, with the rest looked up from reference TRBV5-1 and TRBJ2-2, is KAGVTQTPRYLIKTRGQQVTLSCSPISGHRSVSWYQQTPGQGLQFLFEYFSETQRNKGNFPGRFSGRQFSNSRSEMNVSTLELGDSALYLCASSTTNTGELCFGEGSRLTVL.

The V call is TRBV27, the J call TRBJ2-7; D gene unclear. Germline CDR1 reads MNHEY; CDR2 reads SMNVEV (reference sequence). This CDR3 contains 13 residues. Between the trimmed V and J ends, which lost 3 bases and 2 bases, there was a span of 8 bases. CDR3 amino acids: CASSLSAPYEQYF. In DNA form, the CDR3 reads TGTGCCAGCAGTTTGTCGGCCCCCTACGAGCAGTACTTC.

There are many counts of this clonotype. V usage is TRBV12-3 or TRBV12-4 and J usage is TRBJ2-7; 9 nucleotides agree with TRBD2. V shed 6 bases, J shed 0 bases, and the junction held 9 bases outside the gene matches. This CDR3 spans 16 amino acids. CDR3 nucleotides: TGTGCCAGCAGCGCCCTAATAGCGGGGGTCTCCTACGAGCAGTACTTC. Translated: CASSALIAGVSYEQYF.

This clonotype has at least ten counts. The V call is TRBV6-1, the J call TRBJ1-1, with 10 bases fitting TRBD1. This CDR3 has 14 amino acids. Per the germline V gene, CDR1 is MNHNS and CDR2 is SASEGT. With V trimmed by 3 bases and J by 6 bases, 4 bases remained unmatched. CDR3 nucleotide sequence: TGTGCCAGCAGTGAGGGACAGGGGAGGGCTGAAGCTTTCTTT. This gives the protein CASSEGQGRAEAFF.

In this sample, this clonotype turned up many times. The chain joins TRBV6-2 or TRBV6-3 to TRBJ1-6, with D hard to call. Germline lookup yields CDR1 MNHEY and CDR2 SVGEGT. This CDR3 is 13 amino acids long. Trimming took 8 bases from V and 9 from J, leaving 14 bases between them. CDR3 sequence reads: CASWPKHASPLHF. Written as DNA, the CDR3 is TGTGCCAGCTGGCCCAAACATGCTTCACCCCTCCACTTT.

This clonotype was observed many times. The V and J genes are TRBV6-2 or TRBV6-3 and TRBJ2-7; D is unclear. The germline CDR1 and CDR2 sequences are MNHEY and SVGEGT. The CDR3 has 14 residues. With 2 bases removed from V and 3 bases from J, the gap between germline ends came to 11 bases. CDR3 sequence: CASSYDFLNYEQYF. In DNA form, the CDR3 reads TGTGCCAGCAGTTACGACTTTCTGAACTACGAGCAGTACTTC.

The table lists this clonotype with many counts. V usage is TRBV11-2 and J usage is TRBJ2-7; 9 nucleotides match TRBD1. The CDR3 loop spans 16 amino acids. V trimming: 4 bases; J trimming: 2 bases; junction bases outside the gene matches: 9. CDR1 SGHAT and CDR2 FQNNGV come from the germline V gene. The CDR3, as DNA: TGTGCCAGCAGCTCCGGGACGACAGGGGGTACCTACGAGCAGTACTTC. Translated, it gives CASSSGTTGGTYEQYF.

This clonotype was observed a single time. The chain recombines TRBV6-1 with TRBJ1-1; D gene unclear. Germline V gives CDR1 MNHNS, CDR2 SASEGT. The CDR3 totals 15 residues. Trimming took off 0 bases at V and 2 bases at J, with 10 bases between the two ends. The CDR3 coding sequence is TGTGCCAGCAGTGAAGCGGGGTTAGGCAACACTGAAGCTTTCTTT. It yields the protein CASSEAGLGNTEAFF.

V and J are TRBV6-4 and TRBJ1-2; weak D call: TRBD1 (6 bases). The CDR3 consists of 17 residues. Trimming removed 1 base from V and 0 bases from J, with 15 bases in between. The germline gives CDR1 MRHNA, CDR2 SNTAGT. The CDR3 spells CASSDLGQPVSNYGYTF. CDR3 bases: TGTGCCAGCAGTGACTTAGGACAGCCCGTTTCTAACTATGGCTACACCTTC.

This clonotype has a handful of counts. The chain couples TRBV11-2 to TRBJ2-7; D is possibly TRBD1 (6 bases). There are 13 residues in the CDR3. Germline loops: CDR1 SGHAT, CDR2 FQNNGV. V lost 4 bases and J 12 bases, leaving 19 bases between the germline ends. DNA for the CDR3: TGTGCCAGCAGCTCCATTAAGAGGGGGTCCCTGTACTTC. Amino acids: CASSSIKRGSLYF.

This clonotype was counted many times. The chain has TRBV18 and TRBJ2-7; a possible D gene is TRBD2 (6 bases). This CDR3 spans 14 amino acids. V gave up 3 bases and J gave up 2 bases, with 11 bases separating them. Germline V gene data show CDR1 as KGHSH and CDR2 as LQKENI. CDR3 nucleotide sequence: TGTGCCAGCTCACCCGAGGGACTTGCCTACGAGCAGTACTTC. This encodes CASSPEGLAYEQYF.

The chain links TRBV28 to TRBJ1-1; 8 nucleotides line up with TRBD1. Germline V gene data show CDR1 as MDHEN and CDR2 as SYDVKM. Trimming at V came to 3 bases and at J to 6 bases, leaving 6 bases not matched to a gene. The CDR3 covers 14 residues. The DNA for the CDR3 is TGTGCCAGCAGTTTCGGGACAGGAACGCCTGAAGCTTTCTTT. Translation: CASSFGTGTPEAFF. The full variable domain, rest sourced from reference TRBV28 and TRBJ1-1, is DVKVTQSSRYLVKRTGEKVFLECVQDMDHENMFWYRQDPGLGLRLIYFSYDVKMKEKGDIPEGYSVSREKKERFSLILESASTNQTSMYLCASSFGTGTPEAFFGQGTRLTVV.

This clonotype was seen repeatedly, ten times or more. The chain couples TRBV24-1 to TRBJ1-2; D gene unclear. CDR3 length: 14 residues. V was shortened by 5 bases and J by 6 bases, with 15 bases between the two germline ends. Per the germline V gene, CDR1 is KGHDR and CDR2 is SFDVKD. CDR3 in amino acids: CATSGDSGFNGYTF. The CDR3 region has the DNA TGTGCCACCAGTGGGGATTCAGGATTTAATGGCTACACCTTC.

Comments on this clonotype: A much larger clonotype is one base distant, so this may be a read error. This chain uses TRBV11-3 with TRBJ2-7; 9 positions agree with TRBD2. Looked up from germline, CDR1 is SGHNT and CDR2 is YENEEA. The CDR3 contains 15 residues. V shed 1 base, J shed 7 bases, and the junction held 8 bases outside the gene matches. The CDR3 region has the DNA TGTGCCAGCAGCTTAGTAGCGGGGGTCCGGAGAGAGCAGTACTTC. Protein: CASSLVAGVRREQYF. Using reference TRBV11-3 and TRBJ2-7 for the parts outside the CDR3, the full variable domain is EAGVVQSPRYKIIEKKQPVAFWCNPISGHNTLYWYLQNLGQGPELLIRYENEEAVDDSQLPKDRFSAERLKGVDSTLKIQPAELGDSAVYLCASSLVAGVRREQYFGPGTRLTVT.

The rearrangement links TRBV12-3 or TRBV12-4 to TRBJ2-5, with D perhaps matching TRBD2 (6 bases). Trimming took off 6 bases at V and 4 bases at J, with 12 bases between the two ends. The CDR3 covers 13 residues. The CDR3 nucleotides read TGTGCCAGCAGCACAGGAGCGGGAGAGACCCAGTACTTC. Translated, it gives CASSTGAGETQYF.

Written as DNA, the CDR3 is TGTGCCAGCAGTTTTCACCAGCGAGAGACCCAGTACTTC. It yields the protein CASSFHQRETQYF. The chain carries TRBV6-5 and TRBJ2-5, with D uncertain. Trimming stripped 4 bases from V and 4 bases from J, with 10 bases between. Looked up from germline, CDR1 is MNHEY and CDR2 is SVGAGI. This CDR3 is 13 amino acids long.

This clonotype has at least ten counts. The chain joins TRBV9 to TRBJ1-2; 9 bases line up with TRBD1. This CDR3 region has 12 residues. CDR1 and CDR2 (germline): SGDLS, YYNGEE. After removal of 7 bases from V and 8 bases from J, the junction contained 6 bases not matched to a gene. The CDR3 is CASGTGSLGYTF. DNA of the CDR3: TGTGCCAGCGGGACAGGGTCATTGGGCTACACCTTC. The whole variable domain, remainder taken from reference TRBV9 and TRBJ1-2, is DSGVTQTPKHLITATGQRVTLRCSPRSGDLSVYWYQQSLDQGLQFLIQYYNGEERAKGNILERFSAQQFPDLHSELNLSSLELGDSALYFCASGTGSLGYTFGSGTRLTVV.

A note on this clonotype: One base away lies a much larger clone, so this may be a sequencing read error. This rearrangement joins TRBV7-8 to TRBJ2-7, with D possibly TRBD1 on 5 matching bases. CDR1 is SGHVS and CDR2 is FQNEAQ in the germline V gene. The CDR3 sequence is 14 residues long. V lost 5 bases to trimming and J lost 3 bases, with 14 bases between them. The CDR3 bases are TGTGCCAGCAGCCTCGTGACAGAACTCTACGAGCAGTACTTC. It is translated as CASSLVTELYEQYF.

Notes on this clonotype: A much more abundant neighbour one base away suggests this may be a read error. The rearrangement links TRBV29-1 to TRBJ1-1; D is ambiguous. The CDR3 has 11 amino acids. Germline lookup yields CDR1 SQVTM and CDR2 ANQGSEA. The CDR3, as DNA: TGCAGCGCCATCCTGAACACTGAATCTTTCTTT. It yields the protein CSAILNTESFF.

This clonotype occurred a few times. V usage is TRBV27 and J usage is TRBJ1-2; D is ambiguous. The V gene lost 0 bases and the J gene lost 4 bases, with 12 bases spanning the gap. The CDR3 sequence is 15 residues long. Germline V CDR1 and CDR2: MNHEY, SMNVEV (reference sequence). In DNA form, the CDR3 reads TGTGCCAGCAGTTTATCTAGCGAGCTCCTCTATGGCTACACCTTC. This sequence encodes CASSLSSELLYGYTF.